This T cell receptor (beta chain) was recorded in a study of blood T cell repertoires in COVID-19. As for the study in general: PBMCs, B-cell-depleted T cells, or T cells provided the cDNA or gDNA that made up the material.

The CDR3 runs to 16 residues. Germline V gives CDR1 SGHKS, CDR2 YYEKEE (reference sequence). The V and J ends lost 0 bases and 3 bases, in that order; junction bases with no gene match: 7. Generated by immunoSEQ multiplex PCR, the TCRdb table keeps only in-frame clones and is missing some. The sample has 95,000 to 150,000 clones, roughly 78% seen once. The sequenced sample was peripheral blood. The clonotype comes from a man between 60 and 75 years old with active or convalescent COVID-19. V and J are TRBV5-5 and TRBJ2-5; 8 nucleotides match TRBD1. DNA for the CDR3: TGTGCCAGCAGCTTGGTTTATGGGACAGGAGAAGAGACCCAGTACTTC. Protein: CASSLVYGTGEETQYF.